A single sample is the source of the 25 T cell receptor beta chains below, sequenced in a study of blood T cell repertoires in COVID-19. The repertoire was sequenced with immunoSEQ multiplex PCR; TCRdb's copy has only in-frame clones and lacks some. The top ten clones hold 1% to 1.3% of a sample with 250,000 to 300,000 clones, 90% of them seen once. The specimen was PBMCs or T cells enriched from blood (not recorded which). Receptors were obtained from a woman aged 25 to 39 who had recovered from COVID-19.

The gene calls are TRBV7-9 and TRBJ2-1, with 7 nucleotides matching TRBD2. V lost 5 bases to trimming and J lost 2 bases; unmatched junction nucleotides: 6. The CDR3 totals 15 residues. Germline V gene lookup returns CDR1 SEHNR and CDR2 FQNEAQ (reference sequence). CDR3 amino acids: CASSVTSDPYNEQFF. The DNA for the CDR3 is TGTGCCAGCAGCGTAACTAGCGATCCCTACAATGAGCAGTTCTTC.

V is TRBV9 and J is TRBJ1-6; 11 bases align to TRBD1. The CDR3 runs 15 residues. The germline V gene has CDR1 SGDLS and CDR2 YYNGEE. Trimming removed 3 bases from V and 10 bases from J; junction bases left unmatched: 6. The CDR3 loop is CASSAGTGGGSPLHF. In nucleotides, the CDR3 is TGTGCCAGCAGCGCCGGGACAGGGGGTGGGTCACCCCTCCACTTT.

This chain links TRBV29-1 with TRBJ2-1; 7 positions match TRBD2. CDR1 is SQVTM, CDR2 ANQGSEA, per germline. CDR3 size: 14 residues. After removal of 7 bases from V and 2 bases from J, the junction contained 8 bases not matched to a gene. The CDR3 spells CSGLAGTPYNEQFF. The CDR3 bases are TGCAGCGGTTTAGCGGGTACGCCCTACAATGAGCAGTTCTTC.

This rearrangement joins TRBV29-1 to TRBJ2-3; D is possibly TRBD2 (7 bases). Germline lookup yields CDR1 SQVTM and CDR2 ANQGSEA. V dropped 4 bases and J dropped 8 bases, with 13 bases sitting between them. This CDR3 is built from 12 residues. The DNA of the CDR3 is TGCAGCGTTGTTTCAGGGGAGGGTACGCAGTATTTT. Translating it yields CSVVSGEGTQYF.

This clone was picked up a small number of times. The CDR3 is CASTATGPLVGNTIYF. The CDR3 DNA sequence: TGTGCCAGCACCGCGACAGGTCCCCTCGTGGGAAACACCATATATTTT. V usage is TRBV5-6 and J usage is TRBJ1-3; TRBD1 might be the D (6 bases). V lost 6 bases and J lost 4, with 20 bases in between. The CDR3 has 16 amino acids. Germline loops: CDR1 SGHDT, CDR2 YYEEEE.

The V gene is TRBV27, the J gene TRBJ2-7; TRBD2 matches 13 bases. V dropped 4 bases and J dropped 3; count of bases not matched to a gene: 6. This CDR3 comprises 16 residues. Germline V lookup: CDR1 MNHEY, CDR2 SMNVEV (reference sequence). The DNA of the CDR3 is TGTGCCAGCAGTTCGGGACTAGCGGGGAGGGTCTACGAGCAGTACTTC. Its translation is CASSSGLAGRVYEQYF.

The chain recombines TRBV30 with TRBJ2-5; tentative D call: TRBD1 (5 bases). The germline V gene has CDR1 GTSNPN and CDR2 SVGIG (reference sequence). The CDR3 is 12 residues long. V lost 2 bases and J lost 4, with 8 bases in between. The CDR3 DNA sequence: TGTGCCTGGAGTAGGCAGGGAGAGACCCAGTACTTC. As protein: CAWSRQGETQYF.

The chain has TRBV7-9 and TRBJ2-7; D possibly corresponds to TRBD1 (6 bases). The length of the CDR3 is 13 residues. Germline assignment: CDR1 SEHNR and CDR2 FQNEAQ (reference sequence). Trimming shortened V by 4 bases and J by 5 bases, and 12 bases separated the two germline ends. The CDR3 DNA sequence: TGTGCCAGCAGCTACGGGACATCAGACGAGCAGTACTTC. It translates to CASSYGTSDEQYF. Using reference TRBV7-9 and TRBJ2-7 for the parts outside the CDR3, the full variable domain is DTGVSQNPRHKITKRGQNVTFRCDPISEHNRLYWYRQTLGQGPEFLTYFQNEAQLEKSRLLSDRFSAERPKGSFSTLEIQRTEQGDSAMYLCASSYGTSDEQYFGPGTRLTVT.

The chain uses TRBV30 and TRBJ1-3, with unresolved D. The length of the CDR3 is 13 residues. The V end was cut by 0 bases, the J end by 0 bases, with 3 bases between. CDR1 and CDR2 from the germline V gene are GTSNPN and SVGIG (reference sequence). CDR3 in DNA: TGTGCCTGGAGTGTACTCTCTGGAAACACCATATATTTT. Its translation: CAWSVLSGNTIYF.

This clone has a single count. The chain has TRBV24-1 and TRBJ1-4; D unresolved. The length of the CDR3 is 13 residues. V was clipped by 8 bases and J by 7 bases, with 13 bases between them. CDR1 is KGHDR, CDR2 SFDVKD, per germline. The CDR3 DNA reads as TGTGCCACCAACCGGCAGGCGGGTGAAAAACTGTTTTTT. This codes for CATNRQAGEKLFF.

The chain carries TRBV13 and TRBJ1-3; no clear D. This CDR3 spans 12 amino acids. Trimming took 2 bases from V and 4 from J, leaving 3 bases between them. Germline lookup yields CDR1 PRHDT and CDR2 FYEKMQ (reference sequence). The CDR3 nucleotides read TGTGCCAGCAGCTTACAGGGAAACACCATATATTTT. Its translation is CASSLQGNTIYF.

The genes are TRBV5-1 and TRBJ1-2, with TRBD1 identical over 7 bases. The CDR3 runs to 14 residues. Germline CDR1 and CDR2: SGHRS and YFSETQ. With 4 bases clipped from V and 4 bases from J, the junction kept 7 bases outside the gene matches. CDR3 amino acids: CASSKGTEGYGYTF. In DNA, the CDR3 is TGCGCCAGCAGCAAGGGGACAGAAGGCTATGGCTACACCTTC.

The V and J genes are TRBV7-3 and TRBJ2-1, with a weak D call TRBD2 (6 bases). The CDR3 covers 12 residues. Looked up from germline, CDR1 is SGHTA and CDR2 is FQGTGA. V lost 3 bases and J lost 9, with 9 bases in between. The CDR3 nucleotides are TGTGCCAGCAGCTTCGAAGCGGGTGAGCAGTTCTTC. Amino acid sequence: CASSFEAGEQFF.

The chain recombines TRBV4-2 with TRBJ1-1; TRBD1 aligns across 7 bases. Germline V gene sequence: CDR1 LGHNA, CDR2 YNFKEQ. J gave up 1 base and V 0 bases, and 14 bases lay outside the gene matches. The CDR3 totals 19 residues. The CDR3: CASSQDLQGWGSRNTEAFF. The CDR3 bases are TGTGCCAGCAGCCAAGATCTACAGGGGTGGGGGTCAAGGAACACTGAAGCTTTCTTT.

The chain carries TRBV5-6 and TRBJ1-2; no definite D call. The V gene lost 0 bases and the J gene lost 7 bases, with 13 bases spanning the gap. Germline-derived CDR1 and CDR2 are SGHDT and YYEEEE. The CDR3 extends over 14 amino acids. The CDR3 region is CASSLAEGISGYTF. The CDR3 bases are TGTGCCAGCAGCTTGGCTGAGGGAATCAGTGGCTACACCTTC.

V is TRBV7-3 and J is TRBJ1-6; D is uncertain. This CDR3 contains 15 residues. The V gene's germline CDR1 is SGHTA and CDR2 FQGTGA. V was pared by 5 bases and J by 7 bases, with 15 bases between. CDR3 sequence: CASSLTGTENSPLHF. CDR3 DNA: TGTGCCAGCAGCCTCACCGGCACGGAGAATTCACCCCTCCACTTT.

The chain is built from TRBV5-1 and TRBJ2-2; 9 bases are a match to TRBD2. V lost 2 bases and J lost 4; bases outside the gene matches: 9. Germline lookup yields CDR1 SGHRS and CDR2 YFSETQ. The CDR3 has 17 amino acids. This chain's CDR3 is CASSFLAGAGGTGELFF. The CDR3 coding sequence is TGCGCCAGCAGCTTCTTAGCGGGAGCCGGAGGCACCGGGGAGCTGTTTTTT.

The chain recombines TRBV7-3 with TRBJ2-1; 7 nucleotides line up with TRBD1. Germline values: CDR1 SGHTA, CDR2 FQGTGA. The CDR3 loop spans 16 amino acids. J was trimmed by 6 bases and V by 1 base; bases with no gene match: 9. CDR3 region: CASSLKGGVGTNEQFF. CDR3 DNA: TGTGCCAGCAGCTTAAAAGGGGGCGTAGGTACCAATGAGCAGTTCTTC.

This chain uses TRBV4-2 with TRBJ2-2; the D gene is possibly TRBD2 (5 bases). V dropped 1 base and J dropped 2 bases, with 11 bases sitting between them. Germline assignment: CDR1 LGHNA and CDR2 YNFKEQ. CDR3 length equals 16 residues. The CDR3 loop reads CASSQGPAENTGELFF. The CDR3 DNA reads as TGTGCCAGCAGCCAAGGGCCAGCGGAAAACACCGGGGAGCTGTTTTTT.

The V gene is TRBV2, the J gene TRBJ1-1, with D possibly TRBD1 on 6 matching bases. The CDR3 has 16 amino acids. Looked up from germline, CDR1 is SNHLY and CDR2 is FYNNEI. The ends were cut back, 2 bases at V and 3 bases at J, with 16 bases in the middle. The CDR3 region is CASSERGQEAYTEAFF. The CDR3, as DNA: TGTGCCAGCAGTGAAAGGGGACAAGAAGCGTACACTGAAGCTTTCTTT.

The chain is built from TRBV7-9 and TRBJ2-1, with D possibly TRBD1 on 6 matching bases. Trimming cost V 0 bases and J 7 bases, with 13 bases left between them. Germline lookup yields CDR1 SEHNR and CDR2 FQNEAQ (reference sequence). The CDR3 is made up of 15 amino acids. CDR3 bases: TGTGCCAGCAGCTTAGCCTCCCAGGGGTTGAATGAGCAGTTCTTC. Protein: CASSLASQGLNEQFF.

The V gene is TRBV5-6, the J gene TRBJ1-2; maybe TRBD1 (6 bases). Germline lookup yields CDR1 SGHDT and CDR2 YYEEEE. V lost 2 bases and J lost 2, with 16 bases in between. This CDR3 comprises 16 residues. The CDR3 is CASSLQGVDQNYGYTF. As DNA, the CDR3 is TGTGCCAGCAGCTTACAGGGAGTAGACCAGAACTATGGCTACACCTTC.

The chain carries TRBV4-3 and TRBJ1-1; the match to TRBD1 covers 8 bases. The V segment lost 1 base and the J segment 9 bases; nucleotides outside the gene matches: 10. This CDR3 has 15 amino acids. Germline V lookup: CDR1 LGHNA, CDR2 YSLEER. The CDR3 reads CASSQAAGQALQAFF. The DNA of the CDR3 is TGCGCCAGCAGCCAAGCCGCGGGACAGGCACTTCAAGCTTTCTTT.

The rearrangement links TRBV7-9 to TRBJ2-1, with TRBD1 matching over 9 bases. This CDR3 region has 13 residues. V gave up 10 bases and J gave up 6 bases; unmatched junction bases: 7. Germline V gene lookup returns CDR1 SEHNR and CDR2 FQNEAQ (reference sequence). The CDR3 loop reads CAIPGQGLNEQFF. The CDR3 bases are TGTGCCATTCCGGGACAGGGCCTCAATGAGCAGTTCTTC.

This chain links TRBV28 with TRBJ1-1, with D uncertain. CDR1 MDHEN and CDR2 SYDVKM come from the germline V gene. V was trimmed by 5 bases and J by 4 bases, leaving 8 bases between them. This CDR3 region has 12 residues. For the CDR3, the DNA is TGTGCCAGCAGTATCTTGAGCACTGAAGCTTTCTTT. Translating gives CASSILSTEAFF. The complete variable domain, with remaining parts taken from reference TRBV28 and TRBJ1-1, reads DVKVTQSSRYLVKRTGEKVFLECVQDMDHENMFWYRQDPGLGLRLIYFSYDVKMKEKGDIPEGYSVSREKKERFSLILESASTNQTSMYLCASSILSTEAFFGQGTRLTVV.